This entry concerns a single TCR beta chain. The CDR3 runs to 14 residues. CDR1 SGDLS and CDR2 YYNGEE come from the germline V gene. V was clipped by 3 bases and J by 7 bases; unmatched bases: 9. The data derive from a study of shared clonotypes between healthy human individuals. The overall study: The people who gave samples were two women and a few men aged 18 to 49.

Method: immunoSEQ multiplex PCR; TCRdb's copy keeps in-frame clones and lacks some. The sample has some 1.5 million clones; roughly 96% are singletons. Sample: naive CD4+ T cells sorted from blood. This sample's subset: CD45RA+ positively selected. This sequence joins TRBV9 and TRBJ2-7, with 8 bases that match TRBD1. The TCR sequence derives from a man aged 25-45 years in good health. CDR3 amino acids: CASSAWADRGEQYF. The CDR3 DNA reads TGTGCCAGCAGCGCGTGGGCCGACAGGGGTGAGCAGTACTTC.